This is a list of T cell receptor beta chains from one sample in a study of blood T cell repertoires in COVID-19. Sequenced by immunoSEQ multiplex PCR; TCRdb stores in-frame clones only, minus some. This sample has some 100,000 clones, with around 87% found just once. Material: peripheral blood. The receptor source for this set is a woman in her twenties or thirties with acute or convalescent COVID-19. CDR3s include the opening cysteine and the closing phenylalanine or tryptophan. A clone size is listed for some rows: how often the clone was seen (once, few, many), or a class if it is expanded.

TRBV24-1	TRBJ1-4	-	13	CATSDWRDEKLFF
TRBV28	TRBJ1-3	-	16	CASSPGQGMSGNTIYF
TRBV7-3	TRBJ2-3	-	15	CASSTSGGAGDTQYF
TRBV14	TRBJ1-1	-	11	CASSQWPEAFF
TRBV28	TRBJ2-7	-	12	CATRDRRYEQYF
TRBV27	TRBJ2-1	-	14	CASSTAGSYNEQFF
TRBV5-1	TRBJ2-3	once	12	CASSFNGDTQYF
TRBV7-9	TRBJ1-2	-	13	CASSPDNNYGYTF
TRBV25-1	TRBJ1-1	-	16	CASSDLQDFRDTEAFF
TRBV24-1	TRBJ1-2	-	13	CATSSVQGAGYTF
TRBV9	TRBJ2-4	-	13	CASSVQGENIQYF
TRBV21-1	TRBJ2-7	few	16	CASIREVGHCSYEQYF
TRBV19	TRBJ2-2	-	17	CASSIRRTAANTGELFF
TRBV28	TRBJ1-1	once	14	CASSTRTGVAEAFF
TRBV5-1	TRBJ2-2	-	17	CASSSGPSGGVTGELFF
TRBV19	TRBJ1-4	-	14	CASKPGQGNEKLFF
TRBV2	TRBJ1-1	-	14	CASNRLTGGTEAFF
TRBV28	TRBJ1-2	-	13	CASSDSLYYGYTF
TRBV11-2	TRBJ2-7	-	15	CASSLSDSRAYEQYF
TRBV12-3/TRBV12-4	TRBJ1-5	-	13	CASRKLSNQPQHF
TRBV30	TRBJ1-5	-	14	CAWNKGQDNQPQHF
TRBV2	TRBJ1-5	-	16	CASSEGDSKGNQPQHF
TRBV6-1	TRBJ2-2	-	15	CASSEDRASTGELFF